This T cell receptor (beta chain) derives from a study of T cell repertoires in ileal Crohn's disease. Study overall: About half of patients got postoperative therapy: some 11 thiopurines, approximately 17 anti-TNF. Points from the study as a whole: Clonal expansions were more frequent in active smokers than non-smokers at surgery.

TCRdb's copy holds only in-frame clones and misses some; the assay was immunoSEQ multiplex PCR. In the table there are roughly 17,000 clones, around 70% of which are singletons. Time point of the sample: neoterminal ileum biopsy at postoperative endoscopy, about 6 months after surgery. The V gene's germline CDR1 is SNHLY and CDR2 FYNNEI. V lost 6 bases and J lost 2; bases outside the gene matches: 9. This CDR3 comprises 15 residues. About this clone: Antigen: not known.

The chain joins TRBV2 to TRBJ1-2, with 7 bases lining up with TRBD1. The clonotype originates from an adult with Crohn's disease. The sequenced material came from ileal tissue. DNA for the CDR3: TGTGCCAGCAGATTGGACAGGCGACTCAACTATGGCTACACCTTC. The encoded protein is CASRLDRRLNYGYTF.